A single sample gave rise to the 21 T cell receptor beta chains below, sequenced in a study of Ad26.COV2.S vaccination and SARS-CoV-2 variants. Stated treatment: 15 to 20 received Ad26.COV2.S at low or high dose, single or two shots; about 5 received placebo; per-sample allocation not given. Samples came from day 63 after the first vaccine or placebo injection. The data were produced by immunoSEQ multiplex PCR, yet TCRdb's version contains in-frame clones alone and is incomplete. The sample records hundreds of thousands of clones, around 87% being singletons. The starting material was peripheral blood, obtained in a trial of Ad26.COV2.S vaccine versus placebo. The receptors come from a person between 18 and 60 years old who received the Ad26.COV2.S COVID-19 vaccine or a placebo.

This chain joins TRBV18 and TRBJ2-7, with a weak D call TRBD1 (6 bases). This CDR3 has 11 residues. With 5 bases removed from V and 7 bases from J, the gap between germline ends came to 9 bases. Per the germline V gene, CDR1 is KGHSH and CDR2 is LQKENI. The CDR3 nucleotides are TGTGCCAGCTCAATAGACAGGGAGCAGTACTTC. Protein: CASSIDREQYF.

This clone was seen more than once but under ten times. The rearrangement uses TRBV2 and TRBJ2-5; D remains ambiguous. Germline values: CDR1 SNHLY, CDR2 FYNNEI. Trimming took 6 bases from V and 5 from J, leaving 16 bases between them. CDR3 length: 14 residues. The CDR3 coding sequence is TGTGCCAGCAGCAATCCCGCAGGTTTCGAGACCCAGTACTTC. Translated, it gives CASSNPAGFETQYF.

The chain recombines TRBV4-2 with TRBJ2-1; 8 nucleotides agree with TRBD1. V was clipped by 0 bases and J by 4 bases; unmatched bases: 5. The length of the CDR3 is 16 residues. Germline CDR1 is LGHNA and CDR2 is YNFKEQ. The CDR3 reads CASSQENGQGYNEQFF. CDR3 nucleotide sequence: TGTGCCAGCAGCCAAGAAAACGGACAGGGTTACAATGAGCAGTTCTTC.

The chain carries TRBV5-1 and TRBJ2-7; possibly TRBD1 for D (5 bases). Trimming took 1 base from V and 0 from J, leaving 11 bases between them. This CDR3 region has 15 residues. CDR1 and CDR2 from the germline V gene are SGHRS and YFSETQ. The CDR3 loop is CASSLPGGASYEQYF. The DNA for the CDR3 is TGCGCCAGCAGCTTGCCAGGTGGGGCCTCCTACGAGCAGTACTTC.

The V and J genes are TRBV10-3 and TRBJ2-3, with 11 nucleotides matching TRBD1. The CDR3 sequence is 15 residues long. Trimming took 7 bases from V and 3 from J; bases not matched to a gene: 6. Germline CDR1 ENHRY, CDR2 SYGVKD. CDR3 sequence (DNA): TGTGCCATCACCCGGACAGGGGGCCGGACAGATACGCAGTATTTT. Protein sequence: CAITRTGGRTDTQYF.

This chain connects TRBV11-1 to TRBJ1-1, with D uncertain. The germline V gene encodes CDR1 SGHAT and CDR2 FQDESV (reference sequence). The CDR3 runs 13 residues. Trimming cost V 2 bases and J 6 bases, with 10 bases left between them. The CDR3 loop is CASSLPGFPEAFF. DNA of the CDR3: TGTGCCAGCAGCTTACCGGGCTTCCCTGAAGCTTTCTTT. Full variable domain (outside the CDR3, taken from reference TRBV11-1 and TRBJ1-1): EAEVAQSPRYKITEKSQAVAFWCDPISGHATLYWYRQILGQGPELLVQFQDESVVDDSQLPKDRFSAERLKGVDSTLKIQPAELGDSAMYLCASSLPGFPEAFFGQGTRLTVV.

V gene TRBV27 combines with J gene TRBJ2-1; D perhaps matches TRBD1 (6 bases). Germline V gene sequence: CDR1 MNHEY, CDR2 SMNVEV (reference sequence). The germline V and J ends were trimmed by 2 bases and 8 bases, with 25 bases remaining between them. This CDR3 comprises 18 residues. The CDR3 protein is CASSLGFGSKDSWDEQFF. CDR3 DNA: TGTGCCAGCAGTTTAGGGTTCGGTAGCAAGGACAGCTGGGATGAGCAGTTCTTC.

CDR3 in DNA: TGTGCCAGCAGTGAGGTGGGACTAGTCCACGAGCAGTACTTC. Protein sequence: CASSEVGLVHEQYF. The V and J genes are TRBV2 and TRBJ2-7; 8 bases map to TRBD2. This CDR3 has 14 amino acids. The ends lost 3 bases at V and 5 bases at J; junction bases unmatched: 6. Germline V gene data show CDR1 as SNHLY and CDR2 as FYNNEI.

This chain links TRBV2 with TRBJ1-1; no definite D call. CDR1 is SNHLY and CDR2 is FYNNEI in the germline V gene. This CDR3 spans 13 amino acids. With 0 bases removed from V and 8 bases from J, the gap between germline ends came to 10 bases. This CDR3 reads CASSEAQVEEAFF. In DNA form, the CDR3 reads TGTGCCAGCAGTGAAGCGCAGGTAGAGGAAGCTTTCTTT.

The sample holds one count of this clone. V is TRBV11-2 and J is TRBJ2-5; D possibly corresponds to TRBD2 (5 bases). The CDR3 spans 15 residues. V shed 1 base and J shed 4 bases, with 13 bases lying between them. Per the germline V gene, CDR1 is SGHAT and CDR2 is FQNNGV. The CDR3 DNA sequence: TGTGCCAGCAGCTTAGCGGGATGGGTCGGAGAGACCCAGTACTTC. This gives the protein CASSLAGWVGETQYF.

The chain links TRBV6-4 to TRBJ2-3, with 10 bases that match TRBD1. Losses at the gene ends were 4 bases for V and 5 bases for J; bases not matched to a gene: 9. Per the germline V gene, CDR1 is MRHNA and CDR2 is SNTAGT. The CDR3 spans 16 residues. The CDR3 sequence: CASSAPTGGWEDTQYF. The DNA of the CDR3 is TGTGCCAGCAGTGCCCCGACAGGGGGCTGGGAAGATACGCAGTATTTT.

The rearrangement uses TRBV5-1 and TRBJ2-7; TRBD2 is a possible D gene (5 bases). This CDR3 has 15 amino acids. Germline V gene sequence: CDR1 SGHRS, CDR2 YFSETQ. Trimming took off 0 bases at V and 3 bases at J, with 13 bases between the two ends. DNA of the CDR3: TGCGCCAGCAGCTTGGGTGGACTCTCAGACTACGAGCAGTACTTC. Its protein product is CASSLGGLSDYEQYF.

This chain uses TRBV6-5 with TRBJ2-7; TRBD1 agrees at 8 bases. The CDR3 has 12 amino acids. V dropped 7 bases and J dropped 3; count of bases not matched to a gene: 2. Germline CDR1 is MNHEY and CDR2 is SVGAGI. CDR3 nucleotides: TGTGCCAGCACCGGGACAGGCTACGAGCAGTACTTC. Translating gives CASTGTGYEQYF.

The J gene is TRBJ1-4, the V gene TRBV5-1; D may be TRBD1 (6 bases). Germline V gene data show CDR1 as SGHRS and CDR2 as YFSETQ. CDR3 length equals 16 residues. With 1 base removed from V and 7 bases from J, the gap between germline ends came to 17 bases. This CDR3 reads CASSLSSGAEGEKLFF. The CDR3 DNA is TGCGCCAGCAGCTTGTCCTCAGGGGCTGAGGGTGAAAAACTGTTTTTT.

This chain joins TRBV15 and TRBJ1-5; D is unresolved. Germline lookup yields CDR1 LNHNV and CDR2 YYDKDF (reference sequence). The CDR3 covers 15 residues. The V end lost 5 bases, the J end lost 0 bases, and 11 bases lay between the germline ends. This CDR3 is CATSPSRSSNQPQHF. The CDR3 region has the DNA TGTGCCACCAGCCCTTCCCGATCTAGCAATCAGCCCCAGCATTTT.

J is TRBJ2-1 and V is TRBV5-1, with D perhaps TRBD1 or TRBD2 (6 bases each). Per germline, CDR1 SGHRS and CDR2 YFSETQ. CDR3 length: 17 amino acids. Deletions cut 4 bases from V and 5 bases from J, with 22 bases between. CDR3 region: CASSLMGGRPSHNEQFF. The CDR3 coding sequence is TGCGCCAGCAGCCTAATGGGGGGCAGGCCTTCTCACAATGAGCAGTTCTTC.

This clone turned up a few times. The V call is TRBV6-6, the J call TRBJ2-7, with a possible D match to TRBD1 (6 bases). The germline V and J ends were trimmed by 1 base and 2 bases, with 6 bases remaining between them. The V gene's germline CDR1 is MNHNY and CDR2 SVGAGI (reference sequence). CDR3 length equals 13 residues. The CDR3 bases are TGTGCCAGCAGTTACTACAGGGCCTACGAGCAGTACTTC. This translates into CASSYYRAYEQYF.

V gene TRBV5-1 combines with J gene TRBJ2-7; 11 bases map to TRBD2. In germline, CDR1 is SGHRS, CDR2 YFSETQ. CDR3 size: 13 residues. V lost 7 bases, J lost 4 bases, and 4 bases stayed unmatched. The CDR3 region has the DNA TGCGCCAGCCGACTAGCGGGGATTTACGAGCAGTACTTC. Translated, it gives CASRLAGIYEQYF. Full variable domain (missing parts from reference TRBV5-1 and TRBJ2-7): KAGVTQTPRYLIKTRGQQVTLSCSPISGHRSVSWYQQTPGQGLQFLFEYFSETQRNKGNFPGRFSGRQFSNSRSEMNVSTLELGDSALYLCASRLAGIYEQYFGPGTRLTVT.

The chain recombines TRBV7-8 with TRBJ2-5, with D perhaps TRBD1 (6 bases). The CDR3 contains 14 residues. V shed 7 bases and J shed 4 bases, with 16 bases lying between them. In germline, CDR1 is SGHVS, CDR2 FQNEAQ. The CDR3 is CASTIGGRGETQYF. CDR3 bases: TGTGCCAGCACTATAGGCGGCAGGGGAGAGACCCAGTACTTC. Variable domain in full (rest from reference TRBV7-8 and TRBJ2-5): GAGVSQSPRYKVAKRGQDVALRCDPISGHVSLFWYQQALGQGPEFLTYFQNEAQLDKSGLPSDRFFAERPEGSVSTLKIQRTQQEDSAVYLCASTIGGRGETQYFGPGTRLLVL.

The rearrangement joins TRBV12-3 or TRBV12-4 to TRBJ1-1; D may be TRBD1 (6 bases). V lost 7 bases, J lost 2 bases, and 11 bases lay in between. CDR3 length: 13 amino acids. CDR3 coding DNA: TGTGCCAGCACCAGACAGGAAAACACTGAAGCTTTCTTT. Amino acid sequence: CASTRQENTEAFF.

The chain is built from TRBV5-1 and TRBJ1-2; 9 positions agree with TRBD1. V dropped 4 bases and J dropped 3; count of bases not matched to a gene: 7. The CDR3 has 15 residues. Germline V gene lookup returns CDR1 SGHRS and CDR2 YFSETQ. DNA of the CDR3: TGCGCCAGCAGCCTGACAGGGGGTGATTACTATGGCTACACCTTC. Translated: CASSLTGGDYYGYTF.